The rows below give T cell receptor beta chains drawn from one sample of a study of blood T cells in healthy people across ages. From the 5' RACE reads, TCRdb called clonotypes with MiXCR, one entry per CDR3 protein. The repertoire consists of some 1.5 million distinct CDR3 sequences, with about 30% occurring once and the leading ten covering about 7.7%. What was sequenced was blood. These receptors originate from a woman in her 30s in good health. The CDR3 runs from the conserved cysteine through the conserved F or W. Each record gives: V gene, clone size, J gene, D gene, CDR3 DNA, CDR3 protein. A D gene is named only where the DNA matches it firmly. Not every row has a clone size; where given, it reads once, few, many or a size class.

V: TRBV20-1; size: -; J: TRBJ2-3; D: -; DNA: TGCAGTGCCAAGGGAGCCCTCCGCACAGATACGCAGTATTTT; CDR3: CSAKGALRTDTQYF
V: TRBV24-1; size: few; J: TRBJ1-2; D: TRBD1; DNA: TGTGCCACCAGTGGTGCAGGGGGTGAACTAGGCTACACCTTC; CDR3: CATSGAGGELGYTF
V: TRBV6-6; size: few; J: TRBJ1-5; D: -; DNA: TGTGCCAGCGGGACGGGGGGGACGAGCGGCAATCAGCCCCAGCATTTT; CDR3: CASGTGGTSGNQPQHF
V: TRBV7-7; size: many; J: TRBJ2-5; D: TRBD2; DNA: TGTGCCAGCAGCTTCCTAGCGGGGGAACAACAAGAGACCCAGTACTTC; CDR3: CASSFLAGEQQETQYF
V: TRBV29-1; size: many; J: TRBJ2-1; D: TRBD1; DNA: TGCAGCGGGACCGACAGGGCAGGATATGAGCAGTTCTTC; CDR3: CSGTDRAGYEQFF
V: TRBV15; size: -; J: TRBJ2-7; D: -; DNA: TGTGCCACCAGCAGAGATTGGGGTCGAGACAGTATCCACGAGCAGTACTTC; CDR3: CATSRDWGRDSIHEQYF
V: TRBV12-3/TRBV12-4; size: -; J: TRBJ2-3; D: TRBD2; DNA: TGTGCCAGCATCGTTAGCGGGGGGGGCGATACGCAGTATTTT; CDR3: CASIVSGGGDTQYF
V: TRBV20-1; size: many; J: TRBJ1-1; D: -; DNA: TGCAGTGCTAGCCCCAACGACAGGAACACTGAAGCTTTCTTT; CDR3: CSASPNDRNTEAFF
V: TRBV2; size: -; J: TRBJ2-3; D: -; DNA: TGTGCCAGCAGTGCCATACTAACCACAGATACGCAGTATTTT; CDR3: CASSAILTTDTQYF
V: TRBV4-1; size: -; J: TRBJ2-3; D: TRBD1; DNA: TGCGCCAGCAGCCAACGTCCGACAGGGGAGAGCACAGATACGCAGTATTTT; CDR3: CASSQRPTGESTDTQYF
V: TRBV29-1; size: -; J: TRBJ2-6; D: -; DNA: TGCAGCGTTTACCTAAGCTCGGGTGGGGCCAACGTCCTGACTTTC; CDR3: CSVYLSSGGANVLTF
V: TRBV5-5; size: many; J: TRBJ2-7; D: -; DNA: TGTGCCAGCAGCTCGTTATGGCTGACAGAGCGATTCAGCTACGAGCAGTACTTC; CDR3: CASSSLWLTERFSYEQYF
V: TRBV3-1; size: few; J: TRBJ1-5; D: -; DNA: TGTGCCAGCAGCCCCTTGTATCAGCCCCAGCATTTT; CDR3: CASSPLYQPQHF
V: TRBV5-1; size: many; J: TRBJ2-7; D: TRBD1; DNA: TGCGCCAGCAGTGGGACAGGCCAATCCTACGAGCAGTACTTC; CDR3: CASSGTGQSYEQYF
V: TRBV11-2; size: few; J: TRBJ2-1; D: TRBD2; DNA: TGTGCCAGCAGGGTGACCGGACTAGTAGCCTATGAGCAGTTCTTC; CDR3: CASRVTGLVAYEQFF
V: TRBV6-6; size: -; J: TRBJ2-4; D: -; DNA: TGTGCCAGCAGTTTTGGAAGGGAGTGGGAGCAGTACTTC; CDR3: CASSFGREWEQYF
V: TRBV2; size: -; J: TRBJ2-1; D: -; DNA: TGTGCCAGCAGTCCGACTACCCCGGAACTAGTGTTCTATGAGCAGTTCTTC; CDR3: CASSPTTPELVFYEQFF
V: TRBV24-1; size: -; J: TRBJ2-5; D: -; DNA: TGTGCCACCAGTGATAACGCGGGGAGACTCGAGACCCAGTACTTC; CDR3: CATSDNAGRLETQYF
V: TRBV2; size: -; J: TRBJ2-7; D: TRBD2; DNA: TGTGCCGTATTTAGGCGGGAGGGCTACGAGCAGTACTTC; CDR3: CAVFRREGYEQYF
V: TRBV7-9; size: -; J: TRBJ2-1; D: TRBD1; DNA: TGTACCAGCAGTCCCGCGGTCGGGACAGGGGTAGTCAATGAGCAGTTCTTC; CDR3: CTSSPAVGTGVVNEQFF
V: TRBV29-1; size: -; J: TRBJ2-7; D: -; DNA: TGCAGCGTTGAAGATCAAAGATTACAACGCTACGAGCAGTACTTC; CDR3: CSVEDQRLQRYEQYF
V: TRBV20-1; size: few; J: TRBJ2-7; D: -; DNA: TGCAGTGCTGGGGCCCCGGGCCACATCGAGCAGTACTTC; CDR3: CSAGAPGHIEQYF
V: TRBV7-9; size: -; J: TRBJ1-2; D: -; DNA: TGTGCCAGCAGACTCGGAGGTGTTGAGGGCTACACCTTC; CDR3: CASRLGGVEGYTF
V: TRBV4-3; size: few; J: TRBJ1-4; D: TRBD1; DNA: TGCGCCAGCAGCCAGACAGGGGGCTGGGGTGAAAAACTGTTTTTT; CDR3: CASSQTGGWGEKLFF
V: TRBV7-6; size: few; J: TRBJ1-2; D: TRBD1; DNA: TGTGCCAGCAGCCCGAGCGCGACAGGGGACTATGGCTACACCTTC; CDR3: CASSPSATGDYGYTF
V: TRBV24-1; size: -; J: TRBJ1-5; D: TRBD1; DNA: TGTGCCACCGAATCTCGACGGGACAGGGATAGCAATCAGCCCCAGCATTTT; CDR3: CATESRRDRDSNQPQHF
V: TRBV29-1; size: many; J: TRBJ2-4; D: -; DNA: TGCAGCGCGCATTCTACCAAAAACATTCAGTACTTC; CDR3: CSAHSTKNIQYF
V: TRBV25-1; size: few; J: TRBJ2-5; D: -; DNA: TGTGCCAGCAGTGCCAGCAGGGGATGGTGGGAGACCCAGTACTTC; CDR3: CASSASRGWWETQYF
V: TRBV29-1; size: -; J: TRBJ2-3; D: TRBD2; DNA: TGCAGCGTAGCGGGGGTTATCACAGATACGCAGTATTTT; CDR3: CSVAGVITDTQYF
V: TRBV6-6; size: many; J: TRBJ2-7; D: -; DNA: TGTGCCAGCAGTTACGCGGGACAAACCTACGAGCAGTACTTC; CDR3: CASSYAGQTYEQYF
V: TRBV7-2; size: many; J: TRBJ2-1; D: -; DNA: TGTGCCAGCAGCTTAATGGGAACTTACAATGAGCAGTTCTTC; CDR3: CASSLMGTYNEQFF
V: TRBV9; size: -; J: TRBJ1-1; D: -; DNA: TGTGCCAGCAGCGCCAACCGCGGTAGCGCAGCTTTCTTT; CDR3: CASSANRGSAAFF
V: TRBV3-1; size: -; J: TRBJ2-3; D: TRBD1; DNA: TGTGCCAGCAGCCGCGGACAGGGGCCAGATACGCAGTATTTT; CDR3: CASSRGQGPDTQYF
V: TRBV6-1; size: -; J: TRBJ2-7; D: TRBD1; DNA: TGTGCCAGCAGACTCCTCCGGGACAGGGTCCACGAGCAGTACTTC; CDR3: CASRLLRDRVHEQYF
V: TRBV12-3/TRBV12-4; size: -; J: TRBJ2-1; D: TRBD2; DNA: TGTGCCAGCAGATATGGGACTAGCTCTGTGCAGTTCTTC; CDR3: CASRYGTSSVQFF
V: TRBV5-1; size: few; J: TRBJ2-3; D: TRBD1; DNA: TGCGCCAGCCTCGCCGGACAGGGGCCTCCTATTCCAGATACGCAGTATTTT; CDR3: CASLAGQGPPIPDTQYF
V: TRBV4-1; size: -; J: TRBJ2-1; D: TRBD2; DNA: TGCGCCAGCAGCCCTTGGGGGGGTCCAAATGAGCAGTTCTTC; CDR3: CASSPWGGPNEQFF
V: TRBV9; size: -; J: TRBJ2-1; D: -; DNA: TGTGTCAGCAGCGCCTCCGGCAATGAGCAGTTCTTC; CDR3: CVSSASGNEQFF
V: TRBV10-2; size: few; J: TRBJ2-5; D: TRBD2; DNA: TGCGCCAGCACCGATCTAGCGGGGGGGCCGGGGGAGACCCAGTACTTC; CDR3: CASTDLAGGPGETQYF
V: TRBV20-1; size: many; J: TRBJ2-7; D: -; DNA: TGCAGTGCAAAACGAGGGGGCTACGAGCAGTACTTC; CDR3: CSAKRGGYEQYF
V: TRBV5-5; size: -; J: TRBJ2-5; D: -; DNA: TGTGCCAGCAGCTTTGCGTTTAGCCGGGTACGCACATTTCAAGAGACCCAGTACTTC; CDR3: CASSFAFSRVRTFQETQYF
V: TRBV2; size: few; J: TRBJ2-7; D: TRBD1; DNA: TGTGCCAGCAGCGACCCGGGACAGGGAGGCTCCTACGAGCAGTACTTC; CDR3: CASSDPGQGGSYEQYF
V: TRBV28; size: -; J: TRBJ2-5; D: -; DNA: TGTGCCAGCAGTTCCAATGGGGAGACCCAGTACTTC; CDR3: CASSSNGETQYF
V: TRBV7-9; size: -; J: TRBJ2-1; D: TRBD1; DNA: TGTGCCAGCAGACCCGACAGGGGGCGATACAATGAGCAGTTCTTC; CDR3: CASRPDRGRYNEQFF
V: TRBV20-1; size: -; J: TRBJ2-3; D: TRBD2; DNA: TGCAGTGCCCCCCCTATAGCGGGAGTGAGCTTAACAGATACGCAGTATTTT; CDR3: CSAPPIAGVSLTDTQYF
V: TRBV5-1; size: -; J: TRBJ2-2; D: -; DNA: TGCGCCAGCAGCTTGATCCACGTTACCGGGGAGCTGTTTTTT; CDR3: CASSLIHVTGELFF
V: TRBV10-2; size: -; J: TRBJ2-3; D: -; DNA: TGCGCCAGCTGGAGGGGCGGGGCGGTGGATACGCAGTATTTT; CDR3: CASWRGGAVDTQYF
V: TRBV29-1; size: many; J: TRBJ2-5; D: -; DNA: TGCAGCGTGGAACAGGTCAGAGAGACCCAGTACTTC; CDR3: CSVEQVRETQYF
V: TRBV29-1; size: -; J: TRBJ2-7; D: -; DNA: TGCAGCGCCCGGGACTTGATTCCCTACGAGCAGTACTTC; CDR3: CSARDLIPYEQYF
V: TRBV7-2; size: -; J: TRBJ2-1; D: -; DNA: TGTGCCGGCATCCCCCGGGCCCAACTAACCTATGAGCAGTTCTTC; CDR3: CAGIPRAQLTYEQFF
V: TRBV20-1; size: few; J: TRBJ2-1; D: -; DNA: TGCAGTGCTAGGGTCCCGAGCGAGTCCTACAATGAGCAGTTCTTC; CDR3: CSARVPSESYNEQFF
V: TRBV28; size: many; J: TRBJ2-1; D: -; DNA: TGTGCCAGCAGTTTAAACGGCTACAATGAGCAGTTCTTC; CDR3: CASSLNGYNEQFF
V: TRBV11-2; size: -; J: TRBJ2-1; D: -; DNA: TGTGCCAGCAGCTTAGCTGGTGGGCGGGGAGCCTACAATGAGCAGTTCTTC; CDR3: CASSLAGGRGAYNEQFF
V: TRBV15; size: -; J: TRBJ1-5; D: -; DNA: TGTGCCACCAGCAGAGAGGGAAGCTCGGCCCAGCATTTT; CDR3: CATSREGSSAQHF
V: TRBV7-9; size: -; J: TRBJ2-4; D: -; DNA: TGTGCCAGCAGCCCCCCAGGACAGCTAGCCAAAAACATTCAGTACTTC; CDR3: CASSPPGQLAKNIQYF